The clone carrying this T cell receptor beta chain has just a few counts. The antigen is not known. The CDR3 spans 15 residues. Between the trimmed V and J ends, which lost 3 bases and 4 bases, there was a span of 13 bases. This entry belongs to a study of post-analysis software for immune sequencing data. Study-level results: About five TRBV segments were more frequent in patients than controls; TRBV5-6, TRBV5-1 and TRBV20-1 belonged to this group. Relative to controls, patients with multiple sclerosis showed significantly lower normalized Chao1 diversity.

Researchers reported that TCR beta cDNA libraries carried unique molecular identifiers. When roughly 0.85 to 11 million T cells were used, they gave a few hundred thousand cDNA molecules. TCRdb re-called the PCR reads with MiXCR, one entry per CDR3 protein. The sample contains 500,000 to 600,000 distinct CDR3 sequences, roughly 40% of which appear only once. This clonotype originated in a girl aged 5 to 17 with multiple sclerosis. Sequences were obtained from blood. This chain connects TRBV12-3 or TRBV12-4 to TRBJ2-1, with D perhaps given as TRBD1 or TRBD2 (6 bases each). The CDR3 reads CASSLGGAAYNEQFF. DNA for the CDR3: TGTGCCAGCAGTTTGGGGGGCGCGGCATACAATGAGCAGTTCTTC.